The source of this TCR beta chain is a study of tissue T cells after allogeneic stem cell transplantation. General study results and limits: Anatomically similar tissues had similar TCR repertoires within each patient. Few T cell clones were shared across patients, but motif clusters showed tissue-specific shared signatures.

Time point of the sample: mouse harvest day 7 after allogeneic transplant. The graft held 10^6 splenic CD5+ T cells and 10^7 T-cell-depleted bone marrow cells. B6 (H2b) cells into BALB/c (H2d) mice; tissues taken at day 7 or 14. Germline values: CDR1 KGHPV, CDR2 FQNQEV (reference sequence). V gave up 3 bases and J gave up 4 bases; unmatched junction bases: 6. The CDR3 is made up of 15 amino acids. Within the sample, this clone is medium-sized. Its specificity is unknown. Any gene name here is a mouse gene name. Sequencing ends 1 residue short of the CDR3 end; the germline J gene provides the rest. Here immunoSEQ multiplex PCR was the method, and the copy in TCRdb shows in-frame clones only, minus some. The sample carries about 11,000 clones, 35% to 45% recorded once.

The rearrangement uses TRBV26 and TRBJ2-5; 8 nucleotides align to TRBD2. This receptor was identified in a female BALB/c mouse given C57BL/6 T cells with graft-versus-host disease after an allogeneic hematopoietic cell transplant. Sequencing was carried out using skin. CDR3 sequence: CASSLSAWGEDTQYF. Incomplete CDR3 DNA: TGTGCCAGCAGTCTAAGTGCCTGGGGGGAAGACACCCAGTAC.